This passage covers 32 T cell receptor beta chains from one sample sequenced in a study of response to subunit inactivated influenza vaccine. From the RT-PCR reads, TCRdb called clonotypes with MiXCR, one entry per CDR3 protein. Of around 480,000 distinct CDR3 sequences detected, approximately 16% appear once; the ten largest clones hold less than 4%. The sample consisted of CD4+ T cells sorted from PBMCs, taken less than 30 months after vaccination. Receptors originate from a man between 50 and 75 years old who received an inactivated influenza vaccine.

In this sample, this clonotype turned up many times. The CDR3 reads CASSRLGLAGADTQYF. The CDR3 DNA follows: TGTGCCAGCAGCCGGCTCGGACTAGCGGGAGCAGATACGCAGTATTTT. The chain combines TRBV3-1 with TRBJ2-3, with TRBD2 matching over 13 bases. The CDR3 totals 16 residues. Germline CDR1 LGHDT, CDR2 YNNKEL (reference sequence). V trimming: 4 bases; J trimming: 4 bases; junction bases outside the gene matches: 5.

This clonotype has a count of ten or more. This chain joins TRBV14 and TRBJ2-7, with D unclear. Germline-derived CDR1 and CDR2 are SGHDN and FVKESK. The CDR3 runs 13 residues. The V and J ends lost 3 bases and 9 bases respectively, with 15 bases between them. CDR3 residues: CASSQLAGLGQYF. The CDR3 DNA sequence: TGTGCCAGCAGCCAGCTCGCAGGCCTCGGGCAGTACTTC.

This clonotype was counted only a few times. The chain couples TRBV24-1 to TRBJ2-5, with 14 bases identical to TRBD2. CDR1 is KGHDR and CDR2 is SFDVKD in the germline V gene. The CDR3 consists of 16 residues. The ends lost 3 bases at V and 5 bases at J; junction bases unmatched: 4. DNA for the CDR3: TGTGCCACCAGTGATGACGGGACTAGCGGGAGTGAGACCCAGTACTTC. Its translation is CATSDDGTSGSETQYF.

The chain uses TRBV9 and TRBJ2-5; D is unclear. V lost 0 bases and J lost 2, with 8 bases in between. The CDR3 is made up of 14 amino acids. CDR1 is SGDLS and CDR2 is YYNGEE in the germline V gene. Here the CDR3 DNA reads TGTGCCAGCAGCGTAGGTGTCAATCAAGAGACCCAGTACTTC. Protein sequence: CASSVGVNQETQYF.

This clonotype has more than one count but fewer than ten. This chain connects TRBV7-9 to TRBJ2-7, with TRBD2 matching 10 bases. This CDR3 comprises 15 residues. The J segment lost 5 bases and the V segment lost 1 base, leaving 5 bases of the junction unmatched. Germline CDR1 SEHNR, CDR2 FQNEAQ (reference sequence). This CDR3 is CASSLDGTSVNEQYF. The CDR3 nucleotides read TGTGCCAGCAGCTTAGACGGGACTAGCGTAAACGAGCAGTACTTC.

On this clonotype: A much more abundant neighbour one base away suggests this may be a read error. The J gene is TRBJ2-1, the V gene TRBV5-1; TRBD2 might be the D (6 bases). V was trimmed by 0 bases and J by 3 bases, leaving 13 bases between them. This CDR3 is built from 16 residues. Germline loops: CDR1 SGHRS, CDR2 YFSETQ. CDR3 bases: TGCGCCAGCAGCTTGGCCGCGGGGAGCTGCTACAATGAGCAGTTCTTC. Amino acids: CASSLAAGSCYNEQFF.

This clonotype was observed at least ten times. This chain links TRBV5-1 with TRBJ2-1; 13 nucleotides align to TRBD2. The trim removed 5 bases at V and 8 bases at J, leaving 4 bases unmatched. Germline loops: CDR1 SGHRS, CDR2 YFSETQ. The CDR3 loop spans 14 amino acids. CDR3 coding DNA: TGCGCCAGCAGAAGGACTAGCGGGAGTGATGAGCAGTTCTTC. This gives the protein CASRRTSGSDEQFF.

V and J are TRBV7-6 and TRBJ2-1; possible D gene TRBD2, 6 bases. There are 16 residues in the CDR3. In germline, CDR1 is SGHVS, CDR2 FNYEAQ. Trimming pared 2 bases from V and 7 bases from J, leaving 18 bases between. The CDR3 DNA is TGTGCCAGCAGCTTAAGGGAGGCCTCCCAGGGAAATGAGCAGTTCTTC. It codes for CASSLREASQGNEQFF.

This clonotype has a handful of counts. The chain links TRBV11-2 to TRBJ2-1; D is unresolved. Germline CDR1 and CDR2: SGHAT and FQNNGV. CDR3 size: 15 residues. With 0 bases removed from V and 8 bases from J, the gap between germline ends came to 14 bases. The chain's CDR3 is CASSLDTVVSHEQFF. The CDR3 DNA is TGTGCCAGCAGCTTAGACACGGTTGTGAGCCATGAGCAGTTCTTC.

This clonotype appeared once. This sequence joins TRBV12-3 or TRBV12-4 and TRBJ1-1, with a possible D match to TRBD1 (6 bases). V lost 8 bases and J lost 6, with 22 bases in between. The CDR3 is 15 residues long. CDR3 region: CASDSSGRGSAEAFF. The CDR3 DNA reads TGTGCCAGCGACTCCTCGGGCAGGGGAAGCGCTGAAGCTTTCTTT.

This clonotype has ten or more counts. This rearrangement joins TRBV5-1 to TRBJ2-2; no definite D call. The V gene's germline CDR1 is SGHRS and CDR2 YFSETQ. Trimming cost V 1 base and J 6 bases, with 10 bases left between them. This CDR3 has 14 residues. The CDR3 sequence: CASSLLVDAGELFF. For the CDR3, the DNA is TGCGCCAGCAGCTTGCTAGTCGATGCCGGGGAGCTGTTTTTT.

This clonotype occurred a few times. The chain carries TRBV4-1 and TRBJ2-3; D call uncertain. The germline V gene encodes CDR1 MGHRA and CDR2 YSYEKL. The V end lost 3 bases, the J end lost 7 bases, and 11 bases lay between the germline ends. The CDR3 is 13 residues long. CDR3 nucleotide sequence: TGCGCCAGCAGCCAGTTGTTAGGCAATACGCAGTATTTT. It is translated as CASSQLLGNTQYF.

This clonotype was counted only a few times. The genes are TRBV12-3 or TRBV12-4 and TRBJ1-1; 8 nucleotides agree with TRBD1. The CDR3 covers 13 residues. The V and J ends lost 6 bases and 4 bases, in that order; junction bases with no gene match: 4. CDR3 region: CASRRQGFTEAFF. Written as DNA, the CDR3 is TGTGCCAGCAGACGACAGGGGTTCACTGAAGCTTTCTTT.

This clonotype was seen only a few times. The chain couples TRBV20-1 to TRBJ1-1; no clear D gene. Germline CDR1 reads DFQATT; CDR2 reads SNEGSKA (reference sequence). The V end was cut by 3 bases, the J end by 5 bases, with 16 bases between. This CDR3 is 14 amino acids long. The CDR3 spells CSASETGGLTEAFF. CDR3 coding DNA: TGCAGTGCTAGTGAAACGGGCGGCTTGACTGAAGCTTTCTTT.

About this clonotype: Germline is not matched at one junction end, which may reflect a read error. This rearrangement joins TRBV20-1 to TRBJ1-5; D is unresolved. From germline, CDR1 is DFQATT and CDR2 SNEGSKA (reference sequence). The CDR3 has 15 amino acids. The CDR3 DNA sequence: TGCAGTACTAGAGATCACACCTTACATCAGCAGACCCAGCATTTT. This codes for CSTRDHTLHQQTQHF.

About this clonotype itself: Compared with germline, one end of the junction differs, possibly owing to a read error. V and J are TRBV5-1 and TRBJ2-7; D assignment may be TRBD1 or TRBD2 (5 bases each). The germline CDR1 and CDR2 sequences are SGHRS and YFSETQ. The CDR3 spans 14 residues. CDR3 loop: CASSLATDDYEQYF. As DNA, the CDR3 is TGCGCCAGCAGCTTGGCGACAGATGACTACGAGCAGTATTTC.

The J gene is TRBJ2-4, the V gene TRBV6-1, with D hard to call. The germline gives CDR1 MNHNS, CDR2 SASEGT. CDR3 length: 14 residues. V was clipped by 3 bases and J by 4 bases, with 10 bases between them. As DNA, the CDR3 is TGTGCCAGCAGTGAGGACCCCCGGAAAAACATTCAGTACTTC. As protein: CASSEDPRKNIQYF.

The chain combines TRBV9 with TRBJ1-5, with D hard to call. This CDR3 comprises 14 residues. V was cut by 0 bases and J by 4 bases, with 8 bases left in between. Germline lookup yields CDR1 SGDLS and CDR2 YYNGEE. CDR3 amino acids: CASSVGLANQPQHF. CDR3 bases: TGTGCCAGCAGCGTAGGACTCGCAAATCAGCCCCAGCATTTT.

The chain couples TRBV6-2 or TRBV6-3 to TRBJ1-3; D is undetermined. Germline V gives CDR1 MNHEY, CDR2 SVGEGT. This CDR3 is built from 15 residues. The V end lost 7 bases, the J end lost 0 bases, and 13 bases lay between the germline ends. CDR3 sequence (DNA): TGTGCCAGCAACAGACCTTTTACCTCTGGAAACACCATATATTTT. Residues: CASNRPFTSGNTIYF.

The CDR3 DNA sequence: TGTGCCATCAGTCATGAGGGACTAGCGGACAATGAGCAGTTCTTC. Translated: CAISHEGLADNEQFF. The rearrangement joins TRBV10-3 to TRBJ2-1; TRBD2 matches 11 bases. The ends lost 5 bases at V and 5 bases at J; junction bases unmatched: 5. CDR3 length: 15 amino acids. Germline V gives CDR1 ENHRY, CDR2 SYGVKD.

This chain links TRBV24-1 with TRBJ2-3; 7 bases line up with TRBD1. The germline gives CDR1 KGHDR, CDR2 SFDVKD. After removal of 5 bases from V and 4 bases from J, the junction contained 11 bases not matched to a gene. The CDR3 extends over 16 amino acids. CDR3 sequence: CATSVRTGRVPDTQYF. CDR3 sequence (DNA): TGTGCCACCAGTGTAAGGACAGGTAGGGTCCCAGATACGCAGTATTTT.

V is TRBV9 and J is TRBJ2-1; D is unresolved. The CDR3 runs 15 residues. V lost 4 bases and J lost 4, with 15 bases in between. Germline-derived CDR1 and CDR2 are SGDLS and YYNGEE. CDR3 DNA sequence: TGTGCCAGCAGCCCCCGACTTGGGGTTTACAATGAGCAGTTCTTC. Translation: CASSPRLGVYNEQFF. The complete variable domain, with remaining parts taken from reference TRBV9 and TRBJ2-1, reads DSGVTQTPKHLITATGQRVTLRCSPRSGDLSVYWYQQSLDQGLQFLIQYYNGEERAKGNILERFSAQQFPDLHSELNLSSLELGDSALYFCASSPRLGVYNEQFFGPGTRLTVL.

The V call is TRBV24-1, the J call TRBJ2-7; no reliable D call. This CDR3 has 12 residues. From germline, CDR1 is KGHDR and CDR2 SFDVKD. Trimming removed 2 bases at V and 4 bases at J, with 5 bases between. CDR3 region: CATSDSKYEQYF. The DNA for the CDR3 is TGTGCCACCAGTGATTCCAAATACGAGCAGTACTTC.

This clonotype was detected a few times. The V call is TRBV20-1, the J call TRBJ2-5, with D hard to call. Germline CDR1 DFQATT, CDR2 SNEGSKA (reference sequence). This CDR3 comprises 17 residues. The V end was cut by 2 bases, the J end by 2 bases, with 21 bases between. Here the CDR3 DNA reads TGCAGTGCTAGATCCCCGGCCCACTTTGAGGAGCAAGAGACCCAGTACTTC. This codes for CSARSPAHFEEQETQYF.

This sequence joins TRBV27 and TRBJ2-1; 8 nucleotides match TRBD2. V shed 7 bases, J shed 12 bases, and the junction held 11 bases outside the gene matches. Germline values: CDR1 MNHEY, CDR2 SMNVEV (reference sequence). This CDR3 has 13 amino acids. For the CDR3, the DNA is TGTGCCAGCACGGCGGGAGGACCAGGATCGCAGTTCTTC. Amino acids: CASTAGGPGSQFF.

The chain combines TRBV19 with TRBJ1-5; 10 positions agree with TRBD1. Per the germline V gene, CDR1 is LNHDA and CDR2 is SQIVND (reference sequence). Losses at the gene ends were 3 bases for V and 4 bases for J; bases not matched to a gene: 15. This CDR3 spans 19 amino acids. This chain's CDR3 is CASSILPARQGAWNQPQHF. For the CDR3, the DNA is TGTGCCAGTAGTATCCTCCCAGCGAGACAGGGGGCATGGAATCAGCCCCAGCATTTT.

This clonotype was detected only once. This rearrangement joins TRBV9 to TRBJ2-6; unclear D gene. The CDR3 runs to 16 residues. Trimming left V 0 bases short and J 2 bases short, with 9 bases between. The germline V gene has CDR1 SGDLS and CDR2 YYNGEE. The CDR3 is CASSVGSPTGANVLTF. The CDR3 bases are TGTGCCAGCAGCGTAGGCTCCCCCACTGGGGCCAACGTCCTGACTTTC.

J is TRBJ2-1 and V is TRBV20-1; 12 bases align to TRBD2. The CDR3 extends over 17 amino acids. V was clipped by 1 base and J by 5 bases; unmatched bases: 9. Germline V gene sequence: CDR1 DFQATT, CDR2 SNEGSKA (reference sequence). This chain's CDR3 is CSARGLAGGRSNNEQFF. DNA of the CDR3: TGCAGTGCTAGAGGGCTAGCGGGAGGGCGGTCTAACAATGAGCAGTTCTTC.

The V and J genes are TRBV12-3 or TRBV12-4 and TRBJ2-7, with D possibly being TRBD1 (6 bases). Deletions cut 2 bases from V and 5 bases from J, with 13 bases between. This CDR3 has 14 amino acids. CDR3 region: CASSLRTVGNEQYF. The CDR3 nucleotides are TGTGCCAGCAGTTTAAGGACAGTAGGAAACGAGCAGTACTTC.

The rearrangement uses TRBV6-2 or TRBV6-3 and TRBJ2-3; D remains ambiguous. Germline CDR1 MNHEY, CDR2 SVGEGT. Deletions cut 3 bases from V and 7 bases from J, with 8 bases between. The CDR3 consists of 12 residues. The CDR3 loop reads CASSYVGNTQYF. As DNA, the CDR3 is TGTGCCAGCAGTTATGTAGGGAATACGCAGTATTTT.

This clonotype was counted at least ten times. This sequence joins TRBV5-6 and TRBJ1-5; D is possibly TRBD1 (5 bases). CDR3 length: 14 residues. Trimming stripped 3 bases from V and 0 bases from J, with 7 bases between. Per germline, CDR1 SGHDT and CDR2 YYEEEE. The CDR3, as DNA: TGTGCCAGCAGCTGGGGACCTAGCAATCAGCCCCAGCATTTT. This encodes CASSWGPSNQPQHF. Full variable domain (outside the CDR3, taken from reference TRBV5-6 and TRBJ1-5): DAGVTQSPTHLIKTRGQQVTLRCSPKSGHDTVSWYQQALGQGPQFIFQYYEEEERQRGNFPDRFSGHQFPNYSSELNVNALLLGDSALYLCASSWGPSNQPQHFGDGTRLSIL.

This clonotype was recorded only once. The chain links TRBV18 to TRBJ2-7; 8 bases fit TRBD2. Trimming at V came to 2 bases and at J to 2 bases, leaving 2 bases not matched to a gene. The CDR3 sequence is 14 residues long. Looked up from germline, CDR1 is KGHSH and CDR2 is LQKENI. CDR3 amino acids: CASSPKRGTYEQYF. The CDR3 DNA is TGTGCCAGCTCACCAAAGCGGGGGACCTACGAGCAGTACTTC.